One and the same sample provided the 19 T cell receptor beta chains below, sequenced in a study of blood T cell repertoires in COVID-19. Libraries were prepared by immunoSEQ multiplex PCR; TCRdb keeps only in-frame clonotypes and omits some of them. The sample lists a few hundred thousand clones; roughly four fifths were seen once. The sequencing input was PBMCs or T cells enriched from blood (not recorded which). The receptor source for this set is a woman aged 45 to 65 who had recovered from COVID-19.

This chain connects TRBV9 to TRBJ2-2, with D possibly TRBD2 on 5 matching bases. The CDR3 is 17 amino acids. The V gene's germline CDR1 is SGDLS and CDR2 YYNGEE. Deletions cut 0 bases from V and 5 bases from J, with 17 bases between. The CDR3 coding sequence is TGTGCCAGCAGCGTAGCCCCGGGGTCCGTCAGTACCGGGGAGCTGTTTTTT. Translating gives CASSVAPGSVSTGELFF.

This clone occurred a few times. V gene TRBV27 combines with J gene TRBJ1-2; no clear D gene. This CDR3 is 14 amino acids long. V lost 0 bases and J lost 8, with 13 bases in between. CDR1 is MNHEY and CDR2 is SMNVEV in the germline V gene (reference sequence). CDR3 nucleotides: TGTGCCAGCAGTTTATCGGCGTCCTCGCGGGGCTACACCTTC. Its protein is CASSLSASSRGYTF.

This clone has just a few counts. The V and J genes are TRBV27 and TRBJ2-2, with 7 bases aligning to TRBD2. Germline V CDR1 and CDR2: MNHEY, SMNVEV (reference sequence). This CDR3 is built from 14 residues. The V gene end was trimmed by 5 bases and the J gene end by 3 bases; junction bases not matched to a gene: 3. CDR3 in amino acids: CASSRGRDTGELFF. CDR3 coding DNA: TGTGCCAGCAGTCGGGGGAGGGACACCGGGGAGCTGTTTTTT.

CDR3 DNA sequence: TGTGCCAGCAGCCCACGCGGGGGGACTAGTAGCTACGAGCAGTACTTC. Encoded protein: CASSPRGGTSSYEQYF. The chain couples TRBV7-8 to TRBJ2-7; 8 bases agree with TRBD2. Germline lookup yields CDR1 SGHVS and CDR2 FQNEAQ. The V gene end was trimmed by 5 bases and the J gene end by 3 bases; junction bases not matched to a gene: 12. CDR3 length equals 16 residues.

The chain couples TRBV30 to TRBJ1-2; tentatively, D is TRBD1 (6 bases). V was pared by 3 bases and J by 6 bases, with 8 bases between. The CDR3 runs to 11 residues. CDR1 and CDR2 from the germline V gene are GTSNPN and SVGIG (reference sequence). The CDR3 sequence is CAWRAGDGYTF. In nucleotides, the CDR3 is TGTGCCTGGAGGGCAGGGGATGGCTACACCTTC. The whole variable domain, remainder taken from reference TRBV30 and TRBJ1-2, is SQTIHQWPATLVQPVGSPLSLECTVEGTSNPNLYWYRQAAGRGLQLLFYSVGIGQISSEVPQNLSASRPQDRQFILSSKKLLLSDSGFYLCAWRAGDGYTFGSGTRLTVV.

This clone was observed once. V gene TRBV4-1 combines with J gene TRBJ1-5, with a possible D match to TRBD1 (6 bases). Germline values: CDR1 MGHRA, CDR2 YSYEKL. V dropped 0 bases and J dropped 1 base, with 19 bases sitting between them. This CDR3 contains 19 residues. CDR3 sequence: CASSQDLNPQGRSNQPQHF. CDR3 DNA sequence: TGCGCCAGCAGCCAAGATCTAAACCCCCAGGGGAGAAGCAATCAGCCCCAGCATTTT.

The CDR3 loop reads CASSLQGARNEQFF. The CDR3 DNA reads TGTGCCAGCAGTCTACAGGGGGCGCGCAATGAGCAGTTCTTC. The chain joins TRBV27 to TRBJ2-1; 9 nucleotides agree with TRBD1. The CDR3 sequence is 14 residues long. The V segment lost 5 bases and the J segment 6 bases; nucleotides outside the gene matches: 5. Per germline, CDR1 MNHEY and CDR2 SMNVEV (reference sequence).

This chain connects TRBV6-5 to TRBJ2-1; D is possibly TRBD2 (6 bases). CDR1 MNHEY and CDR2 SVGAGI come from the germline V gene. V was shortened by 6 bases and J by 6 bases, with 18 bases between the two germline ends. The CDR3 is 15 amino acids. The CDR3 DNA reads TGTGCCAGCAGCGCCCCGGGACTGGGCCGCAATGAGCAGTTCTTC. This encodes CASSAPGLGRNEQFF.

The V gene is TRBV4-1, the J gene TRBJ1-4; unclear D gene. Trimming took 1 base from V and 8 from J, leaving 11 bases between them. CDR3 length: 14 amino acids. Germline V gene sequence: CDR1 MGHRA, CDR2 YSYEKL. The chain's CDR3 is CASSQGGIEEKLFF. As DNA, the CDR3 is TGCGCCAGCAGCCAAGGAGGGATCGAGGAAAAACTGTTTTTT.

This rearrangement joins TRBV19 to TRBJ1-1; a possible D gene is TRBD1 (5 bases). The CDR3 has 13 residues. Germline CDR1 reads LNHDA; CDR2 reads SQIVND (reference sequence). V was trimmed by 3 bases and J by 5 bases, leaving 10 bases between them. The CDR3 loop is CASSIQGGTEAFF. CDR3 nucleotide sequence: TGTGCCAGTAGTATTCAGGGAGGGACTGAAGCTTTCTTT.

V is TRBV4-2 and J is TRBJ1-5, with D tentatively TRBD1 (5 bases). Trimming pared 4 bases from V and 1 base from J, leaving 14 bases between. Per germline, CDR1 LGHNA and CDR2 YNFKEQ. The length of the CDR3 is 16 residues. CDR3: CASSPLGGESNQPQHF. The CDR3 DNA sequence: TGTGCCAGCAGCCCACTCGGGGGGGAGAGCAATCAGCCCCAGCATTTT.

V gene TRBV7-2 combines with J gene TRBJ1-5, with TRBD1 identical over 8 bases. The CDR3 length is 15 residues. Trimming took 3 bases from V and 5 from J; bases not matched to a gene: 6. CDR1 SGHTA and CDR2 FQGNSA come from the germline V gene. The CDR3 nucleotides read TGTGCCAGCAGCTTTTACAGGGGGTCCGATCAGCCCCAGCATTTT. Amino acids: CASSFYRGSDQPQHF.

The chain combines TRBV6-1 with TRBJ2-7; TRBD1 agrees at 9 bases. Germline V gene sequence: CDR1 MNHNS, CDR2 SASEGT. With V trimmed by 0 bases and J by 6 bases, 6 bases remained unmatched. The CDR3 is 15 residues long. CDR3: CASSEATGGMGEQYF. Here the CDR3 DNA reads TGTGCCAGCAGTGAAGCTACAGGGGGCATGGGCGAGCAGTACTTC.

CDR3: CASSLARDRGTWVTEAFF. The CDR3 DNA is TGTGCCAGCAGCTTAGCCCGGGACAGGGGTACTTGGGTGACTGAAGCTTTCTTT. The chain couples TRBV11-3 to TRBJ1-1, with 10 bases fitting TRBD1. Germline V gene data show CDR1 as SGHNT and CDR2 as YENEEA. The CDR3 has 18 residues. V dropped 1 base and J dropped 5; count of bases not matched to a gene: 13.

The rearrangement links TRBV13 to TRBJ1-1; D remains ambiguous. V lost 3 bases to trimming and J lost 11 bases, with 13 bases between them. Germline V gene sequence: CDR1 PRHDT, CDR2 FYEKMQ (reference sequence). There are 12 residues in the CDR3. The CDR3 spells CASSLGGRIAFF. Written as DNA, the CDR3 is TGTGCCAGCAGCTTGGGAGGACGAATCGCTTTCTTT.

The chain has TRBV7-9 and TRBJ2-5, with D unresolved. The CDR3 contains 17 residues. Trimming shortened V by 1 base and J by 2 bases, and 17 bases separated the two germline ends. Germline-derived CDR1 and CDR2 are SEHNR and FQNEAQ (reference sequence). As DNA, the CDR3 is TGTGCCAGCAGCTTAGATTTAGGCTCGAACGGGCAAGAGACCCAGTACTTC. This encodes CASSLDLGSNGQETQYF.

The J gene is TRBJ2-3, the V gene TRBV7-3; 7 nucleotides agree with TRBD2. From germline, CDR1 is SGHTA and CDR2 FQGTGA. Trimming at V came to 2 bases and at J to 4 bases, leaving 6 bases not matched to a gene. The CDR3 contains 15 residues. The CDR3, as DNA: TGTGCCAGCAGCTTAGGAGCGGGACGAGCAGATACGCAGTATTTT. Amino acids: CASSLGAGRADTQYF.

V usage is TRBV14 and J usage is TRBJ2-7, with TRBD1 as a possible D gene (6 bases). In germline, CDR1 is SGHDN, CDR2 FVKESK. CDR3 length: 15 residues. The V end was cut by 2 bases, the J end by 2 bases, with 13 bases between. The DNA of the CDR3 is TGTGCCAGCAGCCAAACAGGGTATTATCCCTACGAGCAGTACTTC. Translated, it gives CASSQTGYYPYEQYF.

The chain uses TRBV5-1 and TRBJ1-1; D remains unclear. This CDR3 contains 13 residues. V gave up 5 bases and J gave up 2 bases, with 10 bases separating them. Germline V gene lookup returns CDR1 SGHRS and CDR2 YFSETQ. Written as DNA, the CDR3 is TGCGCCAGCAGGCTAGATCCTAACACTGAAGCTTTCTTT. Translating it yields CASRLDPNTEAFF.